The 9 T cell receptor beta chains given below trace back to one sample, sequenced in a study of T cell responses to AZD1222 COVID-19 vaccine (dated by TCRdb to 2020 to 2022). The library was prepared using the immunoSEQ multiplex PCR assay. As stored in TCRdb, this immuneACCESS dataset retains in-frame rearrangements with V and J assigned. A fraction of the clones does not appear; measured against another copy, unresolved V genes explain less than half of the discrepancy, and the remainder lacks a known reason. The sample data list about 120,000 clones, and about 88% of these were observed just once. The ten largest clonotypes hold roughly 3.1% of the sample. The meaning of the sample's time point label: about 28 days (+/-7) after the second vaccine dose. Sequencing was performed on peripheral blood, taken 28 days after the second AZD1222 dose. These receptors were taken from an adult who received the AZD1222 COVID-19 vaccine.

The chain combines TRBV3-1 (or the pseudogene TRBV3-2) with TRBJ1-2; no clear D. The V gene's germline CDR1 is LGHDT and CDR2 YNNKEL (reference sequence). V was cut by 0 bases and J by 3 bases, with 8 bases left in between. This CDR3 is built from 14 residues. CDR3 in DNA: TGTGCCAGCAGCCAAGATCTTCGAGACTATGGCTACACCTTC. Its translation is CASSQDLRDYGYTF.

The chain uses TRBV10-3 and TRBJ2-7; 7 positions match TRBD1. The CDR3 contains 14 residues. CDR1 ENHRY and CDR2 SYGVKD come from the germline V gene. With 2 bases clipped from V and 2 bases from J, the junction kept 3 bases outside the gene matches. This CDR3 reads CAISETGVPYEQYF. CDR3 sequence (DNA): TGTGCCATCAGTGAGACAGGGGTACCCTACGAGCAGTACTTC.

The chain uses TRBV5-8 and TRBJ2-5; possibly TRBD2 for D (7 bases). This CDR3 contains 15 residues. CDR1 is SGHTS and CDR2 is YDEGEE in the germline V gene. The V end lost 3 bases, the J end lost 4 bases, and 16 bases lay between the germline ends. CDR3 in DNA: TGTGCCAGCAGCTCCGGAGGGGGGGGAAGAGAGACCCAGTACTTC. Protein product: CASSSGGGGRETQYF.

The J gene is TRBJ1-1, the V gene TRBV2; D gene unclear. The CDR3 runs 12 residues. The germline V and J ends were trimmed by 4 bases and 2 bases, with 5 bases remaining between them. CDR1 SNHLY and CDR2 FYNNEI come from the germline V gene. The DNA of the CDR3 is TGTGCCAGCAGTGCCAGTAACACTGAAGCTTTCTTT. Translated, it gives CASSASNTEAFF.

The chain recombines TRBV6-2 or TRBV6-3 with TRBJ2-7; possibly TRBD2 for D (6 bases). Trimming left V 4 bases short and J 1 base short, with 11 bases between. This CDR3 contains 14 residues. From germline, CDR1 is MNHEY and CDR2 SVGEGT. The CDR3 is CASSSRDGSYEQYF. DNA of the CDR3: TGTGCCAGCAGTTCGCGGGACGGTTCCTACGAGCAGTACTTC.

The rearrangement joins TRBV7-3 to TRBJ1-1; tentative D call: TRBD1 (5 bases). Germline V CDR1 and CDR2: SGHTA, FQGTGA. The CDR3 is 16 amino acids. The V end was cut by 4 bases, the J end by 4 bases, with 19 bases between. DNA of the CDR3: TGTGCCAGCAGCTATACCCCCGGGACGGGGGGCACTGAAGCTTTCTTT. Residues: CASSYTPGTGGTEAFF.

This CDR3 is CASSVGTDTQYF. CDR3 bases: TGTGCCAGCAGTGTCGGCACAGATACGCAGTATTTT. This sequence joins TRBV2 and TRBJ2-3, with D hard to call. This CDR3 region has 12 residues. Germline V gene lookup returns CDR1 SNHLY and CDR2 FYNNEI. The V and J ends lost 4 bases and 1 base respectively, with 3 bases between them.

This chain uses TRBV21-1 with TRBJ2-2. TRBV21-1 is termed a pseudogene. This CDR3 contains 16 residues. The CDR3 bases are TGTGCCAGCAGCAAAGCTGGGCAGGACCTCACCGGGGAGCTGTTTTTT. This gives the protein CASSKAGQDLTGELFF.

The V call is TRBV19, the J call TRBJ2-3; 12 bases are shared with TRBD2. With 3 bases clipped from V and 6 bases from J, the junction kept 4 bases outside the gene matches. This CDR3 is 15 amino acids long. Germline CDR1 and CDR2: LNHDA and SQIVND (reference sequence). DNA for the CDR3: TGTGCCAGTAGTATCCTAGCGGGGGGGCCGGATACGCAGTATTTT. Protein: CASSILAGGPDTQYF. The entire variable domain, with the rest obtained from reference TRBV19 and TRBJ2-3, is as follows: DGGITQSPKYLFRKEGQNVTLSCEQNLNHDAMYWYRQDPGQGLRLIYYSQIVNDFQKGDIAEGYSVSREKKESFPLTVTSAQKNPTAFYLCASSILAGGPDTQYFGPGTRLTVL.